This TCR beta chain was retrieved from a study of T cells in Graves' hyperthyroidism and ophthalmopathy. Study observations and caveats: The model forecast ophthalmopathy, anticipating it by a median around 6.5 months before onset.

The CDR3 is made up of 13 amino acids. Germline V CDR1 and CDR2: MNHEY, SVGEGT. V lost 6 bases and J lost 0, with 7 bases in between. Amplification of TCR beta CDR3 regions used RNA as the template. The HTBI primer set was used in a first-round RT-PCR of the TCR CDR3. TCRdb re-called the multiplex PCR reads with MiXCR, one entry per CDR3 protein. Of around 690,000 distinct CDR3 sequences listed, 15% to 20% are singletons. Exclusions: uncontrolled infection, other autoimmune disease, pregnancy, lactation. Thyroid ultrasound, orbital computed tomography, clinical symptoms, and serum thyroxine and TRAb underpinned diagnoses. This clonotype was picked up a small number of times. Its antigen is unidentified.

This chain joins TRBV6-2 or TRBV6-3 and TRBJ2-3; no reliable D call. This sequence originates from a man aged 50 or older with Graves' hyperthyroidism. The source material was blood. CDR3 sequence (DNA): TGTGCCAGCAGGGAGAGAAGCACAGATACGCAGTATTTT. This encodes CASRERSTDTQYF.